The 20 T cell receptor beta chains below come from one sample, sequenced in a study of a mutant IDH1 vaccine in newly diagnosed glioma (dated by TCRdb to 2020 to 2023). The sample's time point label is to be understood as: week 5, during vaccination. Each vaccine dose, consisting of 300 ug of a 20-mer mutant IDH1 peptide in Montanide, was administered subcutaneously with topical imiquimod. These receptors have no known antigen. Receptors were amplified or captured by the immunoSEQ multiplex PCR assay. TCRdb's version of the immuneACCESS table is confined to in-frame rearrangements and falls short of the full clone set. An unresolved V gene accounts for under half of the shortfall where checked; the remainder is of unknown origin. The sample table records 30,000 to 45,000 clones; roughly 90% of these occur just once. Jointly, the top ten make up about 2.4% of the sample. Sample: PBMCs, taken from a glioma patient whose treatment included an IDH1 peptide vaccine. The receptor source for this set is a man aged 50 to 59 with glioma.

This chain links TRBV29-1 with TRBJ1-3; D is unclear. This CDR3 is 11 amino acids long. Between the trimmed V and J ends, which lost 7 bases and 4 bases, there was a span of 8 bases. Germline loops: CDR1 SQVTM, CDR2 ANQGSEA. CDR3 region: CSAAYGNTIYF. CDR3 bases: TGCAGCGCGGCATACGGAAACACCATATATTTT.

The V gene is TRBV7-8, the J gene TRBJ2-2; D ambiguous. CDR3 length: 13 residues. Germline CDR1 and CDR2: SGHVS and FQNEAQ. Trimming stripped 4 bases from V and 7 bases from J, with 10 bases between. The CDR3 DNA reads TGTGCCAGCAGCTCCGGTAGCATCGGGGAGCTGTTTTTT. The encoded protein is CASSSGSIGELFF.

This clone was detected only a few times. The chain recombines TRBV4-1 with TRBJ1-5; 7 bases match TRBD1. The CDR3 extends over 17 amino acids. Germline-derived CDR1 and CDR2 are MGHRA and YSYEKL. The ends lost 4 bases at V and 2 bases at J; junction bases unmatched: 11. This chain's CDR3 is CASSPNSGGTGNQPQHF. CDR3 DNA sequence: TGCGCCAGCAGCCCAAACTCAGGGGGGACAGGCAATCAGCCCCAGCATTTT.

CDR3 amino acids: CASRDKGQANTEAFF. The CDR3 nucleotides read TGTGCCAGCAGAGACAAGGGACAGGCGAACACTGAAGCTTTCTTT. The J gene is TRBJ1-1, the V gene TRBV6-1; 8 positions match TRBD1. J lost 1 base, V lost 6 bases, and 7 bases had no gene match. The CDR3 is made up of 15 amino acids. Germline CDR1 is MNHNS and CDR2 is SASEGT.

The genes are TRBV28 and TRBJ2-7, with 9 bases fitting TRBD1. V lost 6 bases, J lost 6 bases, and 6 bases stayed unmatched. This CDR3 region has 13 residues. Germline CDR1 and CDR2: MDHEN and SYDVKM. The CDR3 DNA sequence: TGTGCCAGCAGCGCGACAGGGGGAGGCGAGCAGTACTTC. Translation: CASSATGGGEQYF.

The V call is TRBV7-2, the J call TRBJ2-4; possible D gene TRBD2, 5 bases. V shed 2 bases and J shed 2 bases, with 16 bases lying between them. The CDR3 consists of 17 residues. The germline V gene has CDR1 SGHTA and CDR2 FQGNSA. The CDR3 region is CASSLLRDPLSKNIQYF. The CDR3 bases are TGTGCCAGCAGCTTATTACGGGATCCCTTGTCCAAAAACATTCAGTACTTC. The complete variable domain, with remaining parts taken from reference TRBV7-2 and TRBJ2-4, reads GAGVSQSPSNKVTEKGKDVELRCDPISGHTALYWYRQSLGQGLEFLIYFQGNSAPDKSGLPSDRFSAERTGGSVSTLTIQRTQQEDSAVYLCASSLLRDPLSKNIQYFGAGTRLSVL.

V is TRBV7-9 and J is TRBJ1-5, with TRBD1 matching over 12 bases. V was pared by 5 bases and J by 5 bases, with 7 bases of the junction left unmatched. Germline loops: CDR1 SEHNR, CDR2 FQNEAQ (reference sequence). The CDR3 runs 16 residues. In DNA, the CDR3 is TGTGCCAGCAGCCAGGGGACAGGGGGCAGGGATCAGCCCCAGCATTTT. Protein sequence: CASSQGTGGRDQPQHF.

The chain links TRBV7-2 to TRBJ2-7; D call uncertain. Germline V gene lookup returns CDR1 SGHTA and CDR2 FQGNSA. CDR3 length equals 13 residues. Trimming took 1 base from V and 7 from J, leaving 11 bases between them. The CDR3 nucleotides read TGTGCCAGCAGCTTAGGGCAGATAGGGGAGCAGTACTTC. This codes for CASSLGQIGEQYF.

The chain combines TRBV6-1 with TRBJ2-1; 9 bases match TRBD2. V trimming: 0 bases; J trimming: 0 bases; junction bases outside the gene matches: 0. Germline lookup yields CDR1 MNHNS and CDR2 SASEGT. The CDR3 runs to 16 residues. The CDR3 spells CASSEAAGGSYNEQFF. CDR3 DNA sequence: TGTGCCAGCAGTGAAGCAGCGGGAGGCTCCTACAATGAGCAGTTCTTC.

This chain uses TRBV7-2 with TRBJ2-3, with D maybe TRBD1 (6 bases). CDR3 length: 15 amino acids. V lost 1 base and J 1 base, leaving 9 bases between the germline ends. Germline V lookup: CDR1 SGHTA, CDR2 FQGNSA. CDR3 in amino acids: CASSLGGPGTDTQYF. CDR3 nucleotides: TGTGCCAGCAGCTTAGGGGGGCCCGGCACAGATACGCAGTATTTT. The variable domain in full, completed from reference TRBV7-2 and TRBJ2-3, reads GAGVSQSPSNKVTEKGKDVELRCDPISGHTALYWYRQSLGQGLEFLIYFQGNSAPDKSGLPSDRFSAERTGGSVSTLTIQRTQQEDSAVYLCASSLGGPGTDTQYFGPGTRLTVL.

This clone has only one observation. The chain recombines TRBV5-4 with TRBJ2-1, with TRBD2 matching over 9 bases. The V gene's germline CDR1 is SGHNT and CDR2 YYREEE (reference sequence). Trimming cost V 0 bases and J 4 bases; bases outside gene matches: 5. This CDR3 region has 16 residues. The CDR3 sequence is CASSLARAGGYNEQFF. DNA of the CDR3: TGTGCCAGCAGCTTGGCGCGAGCGGGGGGATACAATGAGCAGTTCTTC.

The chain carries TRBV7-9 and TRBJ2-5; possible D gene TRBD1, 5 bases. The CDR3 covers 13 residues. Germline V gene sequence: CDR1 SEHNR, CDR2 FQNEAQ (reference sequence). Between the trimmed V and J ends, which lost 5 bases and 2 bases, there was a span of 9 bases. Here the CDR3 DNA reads TGTGCCAGCAGCCTCCGGACACAAGAGACCCAGTACTTC. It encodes CASSLRTQETQYF. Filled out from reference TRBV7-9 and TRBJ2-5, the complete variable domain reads DTGVSQNPRHKITKRGQNVTFRCDPISEHNRLYWYRQTLGQGPEFLTYFQNEAQLEKSRLLSDRFSAERPKGSFSTLEIQRTEQGDSAMYLCASSLRTQETQYFGPGTRLLVL.

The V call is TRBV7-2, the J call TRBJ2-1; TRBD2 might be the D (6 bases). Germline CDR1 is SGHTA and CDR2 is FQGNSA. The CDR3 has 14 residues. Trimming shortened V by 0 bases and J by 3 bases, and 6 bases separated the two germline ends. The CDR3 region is CASSLATSYNEQFF. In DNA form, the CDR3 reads TGTGCCAGCAGCTTAGCGACTAGCTACAATGAGCAGTTCTTC.

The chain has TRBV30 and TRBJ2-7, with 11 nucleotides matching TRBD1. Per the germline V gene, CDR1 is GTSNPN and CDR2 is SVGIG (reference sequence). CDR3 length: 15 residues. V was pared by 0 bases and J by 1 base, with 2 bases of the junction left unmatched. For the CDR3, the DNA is TGTGCCTGGAGTGTGGGACAGGGGGGGTCCTACGAGCAGTACTTC. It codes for CAWSVGQGGSYEQYF.

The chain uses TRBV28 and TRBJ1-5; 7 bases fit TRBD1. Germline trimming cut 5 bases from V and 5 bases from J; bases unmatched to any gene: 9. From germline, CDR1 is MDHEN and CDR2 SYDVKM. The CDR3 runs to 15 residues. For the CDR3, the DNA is TGTGCCAGCAGTGGCTACAGGGGTAGGGATCAGCCCCAGCATTTT. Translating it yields CASSGYRGRDQPQHF.

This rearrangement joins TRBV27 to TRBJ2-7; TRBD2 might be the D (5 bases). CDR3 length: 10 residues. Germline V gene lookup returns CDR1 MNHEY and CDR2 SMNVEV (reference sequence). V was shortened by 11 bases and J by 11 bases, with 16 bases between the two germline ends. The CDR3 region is CAGQSRDEYF. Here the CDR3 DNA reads TGTGCCGGCCAGTCTCGGGATGAGTACTTC.

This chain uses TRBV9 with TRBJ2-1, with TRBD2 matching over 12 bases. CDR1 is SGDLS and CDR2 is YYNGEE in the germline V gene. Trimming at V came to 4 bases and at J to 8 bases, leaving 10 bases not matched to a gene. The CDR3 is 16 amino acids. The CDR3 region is CASSILAGGLSYEQFF. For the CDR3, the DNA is TGTGCCAGCAGCATCCTAGCGGGGGGGCTTTCGTATGAGCAGTTCTTC.

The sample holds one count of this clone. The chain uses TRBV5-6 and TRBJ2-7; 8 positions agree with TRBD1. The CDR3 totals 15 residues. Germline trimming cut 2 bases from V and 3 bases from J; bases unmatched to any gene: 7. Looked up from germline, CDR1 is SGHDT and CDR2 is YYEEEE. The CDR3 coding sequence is TGTGCCAGCAGCTTAGGACAGGGTCCGGGCTACGAGCAGTACTTC. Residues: CASSLGQGPGYEQYF.

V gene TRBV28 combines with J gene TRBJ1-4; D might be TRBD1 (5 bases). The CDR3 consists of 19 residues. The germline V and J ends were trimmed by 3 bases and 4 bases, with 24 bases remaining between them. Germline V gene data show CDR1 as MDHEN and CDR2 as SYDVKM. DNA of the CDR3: TGTGCCAGCAGTTTCGCCCCTTTGACGCAACAGGACCGTAATGAAAAACTGTTTTTT. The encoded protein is CASSFAPLTQQDRNEKLFF.

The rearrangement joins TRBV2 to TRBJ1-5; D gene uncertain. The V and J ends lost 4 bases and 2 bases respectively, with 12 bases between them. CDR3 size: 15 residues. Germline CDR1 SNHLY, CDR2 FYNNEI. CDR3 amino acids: CASSGWGTGNQPQHF. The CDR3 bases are TGTGCCAGCAGTGGATGGGGTACGGGCAATCAGCCCCAGCATTTT. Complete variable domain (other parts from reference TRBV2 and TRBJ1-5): EPEVTQTPSHQVTQMGQEVILRCVPISNHLYFYWYRQILGQKVEFLVSFYNNEISEKSEIFDDQFSVERPDGSNFTLKIRSTKLEDSAMYFCASSGWGTGNQPQHFGDGTRLSIL.